The 13 T cell receptor beta chains presented below share a single source sample, sequenced in a study of radiotherapy plus CTLA-4 blockade in lung cancer. Only in-frame clones appear in the TCRdb table, and some are missing; sequencing was by immunoSEQ multiplex PCR. The data show around 53,000 clones, with 86% seen just once and 17% held by the top ten. The specimen was peripheral blood, collected from a patient treated with radiotherapy plus ipilimumab. The receptors were gathered from a human donor with non-small cell lung cancer that progressed on radiotherapy plus ipilimumab. Some clones in this sample may be carry-over from other donors' samples.

The chain employs TRBV5-1 and TRBJ1-4; D gene ambiguous. V dropped 1 base and J dropped 4 bases, with 8 bases sitting between them. CDR1 is SGHRS and CDR2 is YFSETQ in the germline V gene. The CDR3 is 14 residues long. CDR3 sequence (DNA): TGCGCCAGCAGCTTGTCCACTTATAATGAAAAACTGTTTTTT. This codes for CASSLSTYNEKLFF.

DNA of the CDR3: TGTGCCAGCAGTTTACTAGCGGGGGGGAACAATGAGCAGTTCTTC. Its protein is CASSLLAGGNNEQFF. This rearrangement joins TRBV6-6 to TRBJ2-1; 13 nucleotides agree with TRBD2. The J segment lost 5 bases and the V segment lost 4 bases, leaving 2 bases of the junction unmatched. Germline V CDR1 and CDR2: MNHNY, SVGAGI (reference sequence). This CDR3 spans 15 amino acids.

The V and J genes are TRBV6-1 and TRBJ2-5, with D perhaps TRBD1 (6 bases). Germline CDR1 reads MNHNS; CDR2 reads SASEGT. Trimming stripped 7 bases from V and 4 bases from J, with 13 bases between. This CDR3 is 13 amino acids long. CDR3 bases: TGTGCCAGCAAGATCAGGGGACGAGAGACCCAGTACTTC. This gives the protein CASKIRGRETQYF.

This rearrangement joins TRBV27 to TRBJ2-1, with TRBD2 as a possible D gene (6 bases). V lost 6 bases and J 6 bases, leaving 9 bases between the germline ends. CDR3 length: 12 amino acids. The V gene's germline CDR1 is MNHEY and CDR2 SMNVEV (reference sequence). CDR3 sequence: CASSWRGNEQFF. The CDR3 DNA follows: TGTGCCAGCAGCTGGAGGGGCAATGAGCAGTTCTTC.

This clone was seen more than once but under ten times. The rearrangement uses TRBV4-1 and TRBJ2-1; no reliable D call. The V gene lost 0 bases and the J gene lost 0 bases, with 12 bases spanning the gap. CDR1 MGHRA and CDR2 YSYEKL come from the germline V gene. The CDR3 covers 17 residues. The CDR3 spells CASSQDDSTSSYNEQFF. The CDR3 coding sequence is TGCGCCAGCAGCCAAGACGACTCGACGAGCTCCTACAATGAGCAGTTCTTC.

The rearrangement links TRBV27 to TRBJ2-1; D ambiguous. Trimming took off 6 bases at V and 4 bases at J, with 4 bases between the two ends. The CDR3 has 11 residues. Germline CDR1 and CDR2: MNHEY and SMNVEV (reference sequence). This CDR3 is CASSQYNEQFF. The CDR3 DNA reads TGTGCCAGCAGCCAGTACAATGAGCAGTTCTTC.

This chain links TRBV6-5 with TRBJ2-2; no firm D call. The CDR3 spans 15 residues. The germline V gene encodes CDR1 MNHEY and CDR2 SVGAGI. V was cut by 0 bases and J by 2 bases, with 7 bases left in between. The CDR3 DNA is TGTGCCAGCAGTTACTCGACAAGAAACACCGGGGAGCTGTTTTTT. It codes for CASSYSTRNTGELFF.

This clone was seen just once. This chain connects TRBV7-2 to TRBJ2-7; D not resolved. The CDR3 consists of 13 residues. Germline CDR1 is SGHTA and CDR2 is FQGNSA. Trimming left V 3 bases short and J 5 bases short, with 11 bases between. The DNA of the CDR3 is TGTGCCAGCAGCTTCGTTTTCAACAACGAGCAGTACTTC. Residues: CASSFVFNNEQYF.

The chain combines TRBV6-4 with TRBJ1-1; TRBD1 aligns across 10 bases. The CDR3 is 15 amino acids. With V trimmed by 0 bases and J by 4 bases, 2 bases remained unmatched. Germline V lookup: CDR1 MRHNA, CDR2 SNTAGT. DNA of the CDR3: TGTGCCAGCAGTGACTCGACAGGGGGCGGCACTGAAGCTTTCTTT. Its translation is CASSDSTGGGTEAFF.

The rearrangement links TRBV10-2 to TRBJ1-2; perhaps TRBD1 as D (5 bases). The CDR3 contains 13 residues. V was shortened by 6 bases and J by 4 bases, with 12 bases between the two germline ends. Germline-derived CDR1 and CDR2 are WSHSY and SAAADI. CDR3 sequence: CASSYDSTYGYTF. DNA of the CDR3: TGCGCCAGCAGCTACGACAGTACCTATGGCTACACCTTC.

The chain couples TRBV11-3 to TRBJ2-1; weak D call: TRBD1 (6 bases). The germline V gene has CDR1 SGHNT and CDR2 YENEEA. With 1 base removed from V and 13 bases from J, the gap between germline ends came to 11 bases. CDR3 length: 12 amino acids. Written as DNA, the CDR3 is TGTGCCAGCAGCTTAGTTTCAGGGGTACAGTTCTTC. Its translation is CASSLVSGVQFF.

This chain joins TRBV6-6 and TRBJ2-3, with 8 positions matching TRBD2. This CDR3 has 14 residues. The V segment lost 11 bases and the J segment 1 base; nucleotides outside the gene matches: 8. Germline CDR1 reads MNHNY; CDR2 reads SVGAGI (reference sequence). The CDR3 sequence: CAGGGRGGTDTQYF. The CDR3 region has the DNA TGTGCCGGCGGGGGGAGAGGGGGCACAGATACGCAGTATTTT.

V and J are TRBV19 and TRBJ2-7; TRBD1 might be the D (5 bases). This CDR3 has 14 amino acids. Trimming shortened V by 1 base and J by 3 bases, and 10 bases separated the two germline ends. Germline lookup yields CDR1 LNHDA and CDR2 SQIVND (reference sequence). CDR3 sequence: CASSIGDSFYEQYF. CDR3 nucleotide sequence: TGTGCCAGTAGTATAGGTGACAGCTTCTACGAGCAGTACTTC.